This T cell receptor (beta chain) stems from a study of early T cells in non-severe SARS-CoV-2 infection. Study background: Investigators sequenced bulk RNA drawn from unsorted whole blood, and chains remained unpaired.

Individual cDNA molecules each received unique molecular identifiers attached to them. TCRdb re-derived calls from the 5' RACE reads in MiXCR, one entry per CDR3 protein. The repertoire holds about 45,000 distinct CDR3 sequences, with approximately 10% as singletons. Study-level findings and limits: Private and CD4 specificities were missed by VDJdb matching, skewed to anti-spike CD8.

This clonotype was detected many times. Its target is not known. This clonotype was obtained from an adult who was a healthcare worker with PCR-confirmed SARS-CoV-2 infection or an uninfected control (not recorded which). Input material: whole blood.

The CDR3 loop reads CASGATSGEETQYF. CDR3 bases: TGTGCCAGCGGTGCTACTAGCGGTGAAGAGACCCAGTACTTC. The gene calls are TRBV12-3 or TRBV12-4 and TRBJ2-5; 8 nucleotides line up with TRBD2. With V trimmed by 8 bases and J by 3 bases, 8 bases remained unmatched. This CDR3 is built from 14 residues.